Below are 27 T cell receptor beta chains sequenced from a single sample in a study of blood T cells in healthy people across ages. Primed by a sample-barcoded 5' primer and a J-beta primer mix, a second PCR proceeded for about 6 to 12 cycles. From the 5' RACE reads, TCRdb called clonotypes with MiXCR, one entry per CDR3 protein. Of fewer than 900,000 distinct CDR3 sequences in the sample, under 40% are singletons; the top ten hold over 10%. Sequencing was carried out using blood. The origin of the receptors is a man between 18 and 29 years old in good health.

The chain recombines TRBV9 with TRBJ1-4; the match to TRBD1 covers 8 bases. CDR1 and CDR2 from the germline V gene are SGDLS and YYNGEE. This CDR3 has 15 residues. The V segment lost 3 bases and the J segment 5 bases; nucleotides outside the gene matches: 6. CDR3 sequence reads: CASSGPTGVNEKLFF. The CDR3 DNA reads as TGTGCCAGCAGCGGCCCGACAGGGGTCAATGAAAAACTGTTTTTT.

The chain recombines TRBV9 with TRBJ1-1; D gene ambiguous. V was cut by 0 bases and J by 6 bases, with 9 bases left in between. Germline V lookup: CDR1 SGDLS, CDR2 YYNGEE. The CDR3 runs 13 residues. CDR3 bases: TGTGCCAGCAGCGTAGCGCCTCTGTCTGAAGCTTTCTTT. This sequence encodes CASSVAPLSEAFF.

Worth noting for this clonotype: Since a much larger clone is just one base distant, this may be a read error. The CDR3 region has the DNA TGTGCCGGCAGCCCTCAGATACCGTGGACAGGGGGAGACTACGAGCAGTACTTC. This encodes CAGSPQIPWTGGDYEQYF. The chain employs TRBV7-2 and TRBJ2-4, with 10 bases matching TRBD1. The J call is uncertain, as TRBJ2-7 better fits the DNA end. The CDR3 spans 18 residues. Per germline, CDR1 SGHTA and CDR2 FQGNSA.

This clonotype came up a few times. The rearrangement links TRBV3-1 to TRBJ2-1; D not resolved. V was cut by 0 bases and J by 10 bases, with 10 bases left in between. CDR1 is LGHDT and CDR2 is YNNKEL in the germline V gene (reference sequence). The CDR3 runs 13 residues. The CDR3 reads CASSQDTQREQFF. CDR3 sequence (DNA): TGTGCCAGCAGCCAAGATACCCAGCGCGAGCAGTTCTTC.

The rearrangement joins TRBV27 to TRBJ2-3, with a possible D match to TRBD2 (5 bases). Germline V gene lookup returns CDR1 MNHEY and CDR2 SMNVEV (reference sequence). This CDR3 comprises 14 residues. With 4 bases removed from V and 4 bases from J, the gap between germline ends came to 12 bases. CDR3 residues: CASSSLGVADTQYF. The CDR3 DNA reads as TGTGCCAGCAGTTCCCTCGGGGTGGCAGATACGCAGTATTTT.

This clonotype showed up many times. This chain joins TRBV20-1 and TRBJ2-1; D is uncertain. Germline V gene data show CDR1 as DFQATT and CDR2 as SNEGSKA (reference sequence). CDR3 length: 13 residues. Trimming pared 1 base from V and 3 bases from J, leaving 7 bases between. The CDR3 nucleotides read TGCAGTGCTAGAGGGGCCTACTACAATGAGCAGTTCTTC. Encoded protein: CSARGAYYNEQFF.

At least ten counts were recorded for this clonotype. The V call is TRBV20-1, the J call TRBJ2-1, with D possibly matching TRBD1 (6 bases). The CDR3 spans 14 residues. Germline loops: CDR1 DFQATT, CDR2 SNEGSKA (reference sequence). Trimming pared 6 bases from V and 3 bases from J, leaving 15 bases between. The CDR3 DNA follows: TGCAGTGCCTCCTCAGAGGGGGACTACAATGAGCAGTTCTTC. Residues: CSASSEGDYNEQFF.

V and J are TRBV9 and TRBJ2-5; D perhaps matches TRBD1 (5 bases). The CDR3 contains 13 residues. Trimming pared 2 bases from V and 2 bases from J, leaving 7 bases between. Germline V CDR1 and CDR2: SGDLS, YYNGEE. CDR3 in amino acids: CASSVDIQETQYF. DNA of the CDR3: TGTGCCAGCAGCGTGGACATACAAGAGACCCAGTACTTC.

This clonotype was seen a single time. The gene calls are TRBV4-3 and TRBJ2-1, with 8 bases fitting TRBD2. This CDR3 has 16 amino acids. The V gene end was trimmed by 3 bases and the J gene end by 4 bases; junction bases not matched to a gene: 8. Germline V CDR1 and CDR2: LGHNA, YSLEER. This chain's CDR3 is CASSQSRAGDYNEQFF. CDR3 DNA: TGCGCCAGCAGCCAGAGCCGAGCGGGAGATTACAATGAGCAGTTCTTC.

In its sample, this clonotype was seen many times. The rearrangement joins TRBV4-3 to TRBJ2-2; D may be TRBD1 (5 bases). Germline loops: CDR1 LGHNA, CDR2 YSLEER. V was trimmed by 2 bases and J by 6 bases, leaving 7 bases between them. The CDR3 is made up of 13 amino acids. DNA for the CDR3: TGCGCCAGCAGCCAACAGGGCGCCGGGGAGCTGTTTTTT. It specifies CASSQQGAGELFF.

As regards this clonotype: Possible read error: a much larger clone is one base away. The rearrangement joins TRBV14 to TRBJ2-1; a possible D gene is TRBD2 (6 bases). The DNA matches TRBJ2-7 better at its end, which makes the J call doubtful. The germline V gene encodes CDR1 SGHDN and CDR2 FVKESK. This CDR3 has 17 residues. The chain's CDR3 is CASSQDRRASSYNEQYF. Here the CDR3 DNA reads TGTGCCAGCAGCCAAGATCGGAGGGCGAGCTCCTACAATGAGCAGTACTTC.

This clonotype was seen ten or more times. The rearrangement uses TRBV12-3 or TRBV12-4 and TRBJ2-3, with D perhaps given as TRBD1 or TRBD2 (5 bases each). The CDR3 has 15 amino acids. V was pared by 2 bases and J by 2 bases, with 11 bases between. CDR3 sequence (DNA): TGTGCCAGCAGTTTACCGAGGGACCCCACAGATACGCAGTATTTT. Translating it yields CASSLPRDPTDTQYF.

Concerning this clonotype: One junction end disagrees with the germline gene, perhaps due to a read error. V and J are TRBV4-3 and TRBJ1-2; tentative D call: TRBD1 (6 bases). This CDR3 is built from 15 residues. Germline V gene data show CDR1 as LGHNA and CDR2 as YSLEER. CDR3 sequence: CASSRLTGSYYGHTF. The CDR3 DNA reads TGCGCCAGCAGCCGCCTGACAGGATCCTACTATGGCCACACCTTC.

The rearrangement uses TRBV7-2 and TRBJ2-3; either TRBD1 or TRBD2 may supply D (6 bases each). CDR1 and CDR2 (germline): SGHTA, FQGNSA. The V gene lost 2 bases and the J gene lost 4 bases, with 13 bases spanning the gap. The CDR3 is 15 amino acids. The CDR3 loop is CASSLIGGGADTQYF. The CDR3 region has the DNA TGTGCCAGCAGCTTAATCGGGGGCGGGGCAGATACGCAGTATTTT.

This clonotype was seen ten or more times. This chain joins TRBV27 and TRBJ2-7; TRBD2 matches at 9 bases. This CDR3 spans 16 amino acids. V gave up 5 bases and J gave up 0 bases; unmatched junction bases: 8. Looked up from germline, CDR1 is MNHEY and CDR2 is SMNVEV (reference sequence). CDR3 in DNA: TGTGCCAGCAGTCCGTCTAGCGGGACGAGCTCCTACGAGCAGTACTTC. This sequence encodes CASSPSSGTSSYEQYF.

J is TRBJ2-5 and V is TRBV12-3 or TRBV12-4, with D perhaps matching TRBD2 (5 bases). The germline V and J ends were trimmed by 3 bases and 5 bases, with 13 bases remaining between them. The CDR3 loop spans 14 amino acids. CDR3 region: CASSFDGGFETQYF. CDR3 bases: TGTGCCAGCAGTTTTGACGGAGGTTTTGAGACCCAGTACTTC.

This rearrangement joins TRBV7-2 to TRBJ2-7; D remains ambiguous. The assigned J gene may be wrong: the sequence end matches TRBJ2-5 better. This CDR3 contains 14 residues. Germline CDR1 reads SGHTA; CDR2 reads FQGNSA. Here the CDR3 DNA reads TGTGCCAGCAGCTTCTTGACAATGGGGGAGACCCAGTACTTC. This encodes CASSFLTMGETQYF.

This chain joins TRBV20-1 and TRBJ2-7; D possibly matches TRBD1 or TRBD2 (5 bases each). V was pared by 5 bases and J by 3 bases, with 14 bases between. Germline CDR1 DFQATT, CDR2 SNEGSKA (reference sequence). This CDR3 is 13 amino acids long. CDR3 in amino acids: CSASTGGDYEQYF. DNA of the CDR3: TGCAGTGCTTCGACTGGGGGTGACTACGAGCAGTACTTC.

The rearrangement joins TRBV6-5 to TRBJ2-3; no definite D call. V was clipped by 4 bases and J by 2 bases, with 16 bases between them. This CDR3 has 16 residues. Germline loops: CDR1 MNHEY, CDR2 SVGAGI. The CDR3 region has the DNA TGTGCCAGCAGTTCCTCGTCCATCCCCCCCACAGATACGCAGTATTTT. Translated, it gives CASSSSSIPPTDTQYF.

The CDR3: CASSATGRGNEKLFF. Written as DNA, the CDR3 is TGTGCCAGCAGCGCTACAGGGAGGGGTAATGAAAAACTGTTTTTT. The chain combines TRBV5-5 with TRBJ1-4; D possibly corresponds to TRBD1 (6 bases). V was pared by 4 bases and J by 4 bases, with 14 bases between. CDR1 and CDR2 from the germline V gene are SGHKS and YYEKEE (reference sequence). The CDR3 runs 15 residues.

The genes are TRBV12-3 or TRBV12-4 and TRBJ2-7; no clear D gene. The CDR3 runs to 12 residues. Trimming removed 6 bases from V and 7 bases from J, with 13 bases in between. This chain's CDR3 is CASSPGVGEQYF. CDR3 DNA: TGTGCCAGCAGCCCTGGGGTGGGGGAGCAGTACTTC.

As regards this clonotype: This clone may be a read error of a much larger clone one base away. This sequence joins TRBV12-3 or TRBV12-4 and TRBJ2-3; 8 bases are shared with TRBD2. This CDR3 is 15 amino acids long. V dropped 3 bases and J dropped 3; count of bases not matched to a gene: 5. The CDR3 spells CASSFSGTRTDTQYF. Written as DNA, the CDR3 is TGTGCCAGCAGTTTTAGCGGGACAAGAACAGATACGCAGTATTTT.

The V and J genes are TRBV20-1 and TRBJ2-1, with D possibly TRBD2 on 7 matching bases. The CDR3 spans 16 residues. Trimming shortened V by 1 base and J by 0 bases, and 13 bases separated the two germline ends. In germline, CDR1 is DFQATT, CDR2 SNEGSKA (reference sequence). The CDR3 spells CSARGTAGYSYNEQFF. CDR3 sequence (DNA): TGCAGTGCTAGAGGGACAGCGGGATACTCCTACAATGAGCAGTTCTTC.

This clonotype came up a few times. CDR3 nucleotide sequence: TGTGCCAGCAGTTTAAGTGTGGGCTACGAGCAGTACTTC. This translates into CASSLSVGYEQYF. The rearrangement links TRBV27 to TRBJ2-7; D not certain. Germline CDR1 MNHEY, CDR2 SMNVEV (reference sequence). The CDR3 is made up of 13 amino acids. V gave up 2 bases and J gave up 3 bases, with 8 bases separating them.

Comments on this clonotype: This may arise from a read error, as a much more abundant clone is one base away. This chain links TRBV7-2 with TRBJ2-3; TRBD2 aligns across 9 bases. J was trimmed by 2 bases and V by 5 bases; bases with no gene match: 5. This CDR3 has 15 amino acids. Germline-derived CDR1 and CDR2 are SGHTA and FQGNSA. Here the CDR3 reads CASSLIAGVTDTQYF. For the CDR3, the DNA is TGTGCCAGCAGCCTTATAGCGGGGGTCACAGATACGCAGTATTTT.

J is TRBJ2-3 and V is TRBV27; 7 nucleotides match TRBD2. Germline V gene data show CDR1 as MNHEY and CDR2 as SMNVEV (reference sequence). The CDR3 extends over 16 amino acids. The V and J ends lost 3 bases and 6 bases, in that order; junction bases with no gene match: 12. The CDR3, as DNA: TGTGCCAGCAGTTTCTACGGGGCAGTCGGGGGGGATACGCAGTATTTT. This sequence encodes CASSFYGAVGGDTQYF.

The chain joins TRBV10-3 to TRBJ1-4, with 8 bases that match TRBD1. Losses at the gene ends were 4 bases for V and 7 bases for J; bases not matched to a gene: 8. The CDR3 is 15 amino acids. The germline V gene encodes CDR1 ENHRY and CDR2 SYGVKD. The CDR3 protein is CAISGGRGRSEKLFF. The CDR3, as DNA: TGTGCCATCAGTGGCGGCAGGGGGCGGAGTGAAAAACTGTTTTTT.